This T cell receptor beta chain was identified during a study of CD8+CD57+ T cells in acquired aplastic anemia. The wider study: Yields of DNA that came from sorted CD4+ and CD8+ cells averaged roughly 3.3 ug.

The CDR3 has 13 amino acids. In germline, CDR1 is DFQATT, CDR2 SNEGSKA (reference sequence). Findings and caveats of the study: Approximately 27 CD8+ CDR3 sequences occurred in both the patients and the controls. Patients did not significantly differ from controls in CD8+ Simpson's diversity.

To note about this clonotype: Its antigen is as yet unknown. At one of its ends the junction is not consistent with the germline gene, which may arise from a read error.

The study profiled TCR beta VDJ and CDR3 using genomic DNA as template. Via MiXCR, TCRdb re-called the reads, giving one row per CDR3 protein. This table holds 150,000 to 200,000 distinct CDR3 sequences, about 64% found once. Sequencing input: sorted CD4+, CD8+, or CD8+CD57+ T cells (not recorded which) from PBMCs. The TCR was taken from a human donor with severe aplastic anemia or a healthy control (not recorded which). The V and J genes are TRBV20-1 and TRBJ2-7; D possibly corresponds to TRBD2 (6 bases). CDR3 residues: CSARGGTSYEQHF. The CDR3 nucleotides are TGCAGTGCTAGGGGGGGTACCTCCTACGAGCAGCACTTC.